This TCR beta chain stems from a study of cytomegalovirus exposure and HLA in healthy donors. Clones were read by immunoSEQ multiplex PCR, and TCRdb kept only the in-frame ones, dropping some. The sample records around 61,000 clones, approximately 94% being singletons. It was the approximately 130-subject validation cohort, separate from the roughly 700-subject first cohort, to which the donors belonged. Germline CDR1 is SSHAT and CDR2 is FNYEAQ (reference sequence). The CDR3 spans 14 residues. The study, taken as a whole, reports: The listing of 150 to 200 TCR beta chains classed them as cytomegalovirus-associated. Among TCR sequences, most were rare, though some public TCRs appeared in many donors. High specificity and sensitivity for cytomegalovirus status were reported for the classifier.

A word on this clone: Its target is unknown. At one boundary the junction diverges from the germline segment, which might be a read error.

The sequence came from a young man in good health and CMV-seronegative. Sequencing was carried out using PBMCs. This chain uses TRBV7-7 with TRBJ2-2; 9 bases line up with TRBD1. CDR3 loop: CASSRDRATGELFF. CDR3 sequence (DNA): TGTGCTAGCAGCCGGGACAGGGCTACCGGGGAGCTGTTTTTT.